A selection of T cell receptor beta chains follows, all from one sample in a study of response to subunit inactivated influenza vaccine. A single record per CDR3 protein comes from TCRdb applying MiXCR to the RT-PCR reads. This table has about 780,000 distinct CDR3 sequences, 18% appearing once. Material: PBMCs from blood, obtained roughly 5 days after vaccination. These receptors originate from a man in his fifties who received an inactivated influenza vaccine. Both conserved end residues are part of each CDR3. The order of the fields is J gene, V gene, clone size, D gene, CDR3 DNA, CDR3 protein. The D gene is left open where the match is weak. Only part of the rows carry a size: once, few, many, or a class if the clone is expanded.

TRBJ2-2 | TRBV6-5 | - | - | TGTGCCAGCAGTCCAGAGGGCGGGGAGCTGTTTTTT | CASSPEGGELFF
TRBJ2-7 | TRBV5-1 | - | TRBD1 | TGCGCCAGCAGCTTGGCTGGACAGGGGTCCGACGAGCAGTACTTC | CASSLAGQGSDEQYF
TRBJ2-5 | TRBV27 | few | - | TGTGCCAGCAGTCCCTATGGAGGACCCATGGAGACCCAGTACTTC | CASSPYGGPMETQYF
TRBJ1-6 | TRBV5-6 | - | - | TGTGCCAGCAGCTTGATAGGGTCAAATTCACCCCTCCACTTT | CASSLIGSNSPLHF
TRBJ1-1 | TRBV12-3/TRBV12-4 | - | - | TGTGCCAGCAGTTTAGCGAGGGCTCGCACTGAAGCTTTCTTT | CASSLARARTEAFF
TRBJ2-1 | TRBV6-2/TRBV6-3 | - | - | TGTGCCAGCAGTTACCATACCGGGACGGCGAACAATGAGCAGTTCTTC | CASSYHTGTANNEQFF
TRBJ2-3 | TRBV6-1 | - | - | TGTGCCAGCAAACCGTGGAGCGGAGGCACAGATACGCAGTATTTT | CASKPWSGGTDTQYF
TRBJ2-5 | TRBV5-4 | - | TRBD2 | TGTGCCAGCAGCTTGACTAGCGGGAGTCATGAGACCCAGTACTTC | CASSLTSGSHETQYF
TRBJ1-1 | TRBV30 | - | - | TGTGCCTGGAGTTGGGGGTTTGGCACTGAAGCTTTCTTT | CAWSWGFGTEAFF
TRBJ2-1 | TRBV24-1 | - | - | TGTGCCACCAGTGATTCAACAGGGAGCCACAATGAGCAGTTCTTC | CATSDSTGSHNEQFF
TRBJ1-4 | TRBV21-1 | - | - | TGTGCCAGCAGCAACGACGGAACCTCAACTAATGAAAAACTGTTTTTT | CASSNDGTSTNEKLFF
TRBJ2-1 | TRBV29-1 | many | - | TGCAGCGTTCCGGGCAGCTCCTACAATGAGCAGTTCTTC | CSVPGSSYNEQFF
TRBJ1-3 | TRBV12-3/TRBV12-4 | many | - | TGTGCCAGCAGCCTCCCTGGAAACACCATATATTTT | CASSLPGNTIYF
TRBJ1-2 | TRBV20-1 | few | - | TGCAGTCCCCCCCCAGGGCTTGACTATGGCTACACCTTC | CSPPPGLDYGYTF
TRBJ2-1 | TRBV10-3 | few | - | TGTGCCATCAATTCGCCGGGACTTTACAATGAGCAGTTCTTC | CAINSPGLYNEQFF
TRBJ2-7 | TRBV6-2/TRBV6-3 | - | - | TGTGCCAGCAGAAGGGACAAAGGGACTCCCGAGCAGTACTTC | CASRRDKGTPEQYF
TRBJ1-1 | TRBV29-1 | few | TRBD1 | TGCAGCGCCGGACAGGGGCGCCCGGGAGGCACTGAAGCTTTCTTT | CSAGQGRPGGTEAFF
TRBJ1-1 | TRBV6-2/TRBV6-3 | - | - | TGTGCCAGCAAAGATCGATTTGAAGCTTTCTTT | CASKDRFEAFF
TRBJ2-4 | TRBV11-2 | - | TRBD1 | TGTGCCAGCAGCTTAGTGGGACAGGGCGCAACTTGGGCCAAAAACATTCAGTACTTC | CASSLVGQGATWAKNIQYF
TRBJ1-6 | TRBV6-5 | - | TRBD1 | TGTGCCAGCAGTTACTATCCGGGACAGGGGGTTAATTCACCCCTCCACTTT | CASSYYPGQGVNSPLHF
TRBJ2-5 | TRBV24-1 | few | TRBD1 | TGTGCCACCAGTGATTCCGGGACAGGGACTCAAGAGACCCAGTACTTC | CATSDSGTGTQETQYF
TRBJ2-5 | TRBV12-3/TRBV12-4 | - | - | TGTGCCAGCAGTTTTGGCGACAGACTGACCCAGTACTTC | CASSFGDRLTQYF
TRBJ2-1 | TRBV7-9 | - | - | TGTGCCAGCAGCTCCTGGCCATCCGAGGGCGGGCAGTTCTTC | CASSSWPSEGGQFF
TRBJ2-5 | TRBV12-3/TRBV12-4 | - | TRBD1 | TGTGCCAGCAGTTTAGTTATTATGGGACAGTGGTTAGAGACCCAGTACTTC | CASSLVIMGQWLETQYF
TRBJ2-7 | TRBV7-2 | - | - | TGTGCCAGCAGCTTAAATGGGGACCCCGGATCCGAGCAGTACTTC | CASSLNGDPGSEQYF
TRBJ1-3 | TRBV5-1 | few | - | TGCGCCAGCAGCATCTCCGGGTCATCTGGAAACACCATATATTTT | CASSISGSSGNTIYF
TRBJ2-3 | TRBV5-1 | - | TRBD1 | TGCGCCAGCAGCGCAACCGACAGGGGACTTGGTACGCAGTATTTT | CASSATDRGLGTQYF
TRBJ2-1 | TRBV15 | - | TRBD1 | TGTGCCACCAGCAGGGGGCTAGAGACAGGGAATGAGCAGTTCTTC | CATSRGLETGNEQFF
TRBJ2-3 | TRBV6-1 | few | - | TGTGCCAGCTCCTCCCGGGACACGACTCGCACAGATACGCAGTATTTT | CASSSRDTTRTDTQYF
TRBJ2-5 | TRBV28 | - | - | TGTGCCAGCAGTTTCCGGCTAGTGCGTCAGGAGACCCAGTACTTC | CASSFRLVRQETQYF
TRBJ2-5 | TRBV28 | - | TRBD2 | TGTGCCAGCAGTTTCGCTAGCGGGAGTGAACAAGAGACCCAGTACTTC | CASSFASGSEQETQYF
TRBJ1-4 | TRBV4-3 | once | TRBD1 | TGCGCCATCAGCCTTTTCTCAGACAGGGCTGGGGAAAAACTGTTTTTT | CAISLFSDRAGEKLFF
TRBJ2-7 | TRBV10-3 | many | TRBD2 | TGTGCCATCAGTGGGGGGACTAGTCTCGTACGCGAGCAGTACTTC | CAISGGTSLVREQYF
TRBJ2-1 | TRBV29-1 | few | - | TGCAGCGTTGGGTCCGGGTATAGAGAGCAGTTCTTC | CSVGSGYREQFF
TRBJ1-6 | TRBV7-9 | - | - | TGTGCCAGCAGCCCCCGTTCGGGGGACGATAATTCACCCCTCCACTTT | CASSPRSGDDNSPLHF
TRBJ2-5 | TRBV12-3/TRBV12-4 | few | - | TGTGCCAGCAGTTCGGGAAACACCCAGTACTTC | CASSSGNTQYF
TRBJ1-1 | TRBV6-2/TRBV6-3 | - | TRBD1 | TGTGCCAGCAGTTACCGACAGGGGGCCGGGGCTGAAGCTTTCTTT | CASSYRQGAGAEAFF
TRBJ2-1 | TRBV11-2 | few | - | TGTGCCAGCAGCCTAGTAGGTCCAGGGATGTTCTTC | CASSLVGPGMFF